The sequence of this TCR beta chain was determined in a study of regulatory T cells in long-lasting Graves disease. Regarding this clonotype: Its antigen is not identified.

Arm-PCR with iRepertoire HTBI primers amplified the CDR3 regions for these TCR beta libraries. In TCRdb, the multiplex PCR reads were re-called with MiXCR into one record per CDR3 protein. The sample has about 660,000 distinct CDR3 sequences, about 32% seen once. Germline V gene sequence: CDR1 LNHDA, CDR2 SQIVND (reference sequence). Trimming took 10 bases from V and 6 from J; bases not matched to a gene: 5. CDR3 length: 12 amino acids. Noted time point: persistent/refractory GD, antithyroid drugs over 5 years with positive TRAb. RNA from PBMCs was the source of the TCR library. Graves' disease was diagnosed by American Thyroid Association guidelines. Overall study findings and caveats: Persistent disease exhibited a predilection for TRBV28, TRBJ1-2 and TRBJ2-5. Public clonotype sharing was higher in persistent than newly diagnosed patients. Newly diagnosed Graves' patients had higher TCR diversity than persistent ones.

The input for sequencing was peripheral blood mononuclear cells (PBMCs), taken when the disease was refractory, from a patient treated with antithyroid drugs. The source is a female donor with Graves disease. This sequence joins TRBV19 and TRBJ1-1, with TRBD1 matching 10 bases. CDR3 region: CATGTGVAEAFF. The CDR3 coding sequence is TGTGCCACCGGGACAGGGGTCGCTGAAGCTTTCTTT.